The 18 T cell receptor beta chains below all came from one sample that was sequenced in a study of blood T cell repertoires in COVID-19. Assay used: immunoSEQ multiplex PCR; TCRdb lists only in-frame clones, some missing. The sample consists of approximately 240,000 clones, around four fifths of them appearing once. Sequenced input: peripheral blood. The receptors stem from a woman aged 40 to 55 with active or convalescent COVID-19.

The chain is built from TRBV28 and TRBJ1-1; D uncertain. CDR3 length: 12 amino acids. Trimming stripped 5 bases from V and 8 bases from J, with 12 bases between. Germline CDR1 reads MDHEN; CDR2 reads SYDVKM. The CDR3 DNA follows: TGTGCCAGCAGTCCCCTCACAGCAGAAGCTTTCTTT. This gives the protein CASSPLTAEAFF. The full variable domain, rest sourced from reference TRBV28 and TRBJ1-1, is DVKVTQSSRYLVKRTGEKVFLECVQDMDHENMFWYRQDPGLGLRLIYFSYDVKMKEKGDIPEGYSVSREKKERFSLILESASTNQTSMYLCASSPLTAEAFFGQGTRLTVV.

The chain carries TRBV11-2 and TRBJ2-7; maybe TRBD1 (6 bases). CDR3 size: 15 residues. Germline values: CDR1 SGHAT, CDR2 FQNNGV. Trimming pared 4 bases from V and 3 bases from J, leaving 16 bases between. This CDR3 is CASSSVQGRVYEQYV. CDR3 sequence (DNA): TGTGCCAGCAGCTCCGTACAGGGAAGAGTCTACGAGCAGTACGTC.

This clone was observed a handful of times. This chain connects TRBV5-1 to TRBJ2-3, with a tentative D call TRBD1 (6 bases). This CDR3 is built from 14 residues. V was cut by 4 bases and J by 2 bases, with 11 bases left in between. The germline V gene encodes CDR1 SGHRS and CDR2 YFSETQ. CDR3 sequence reads: CASSVRDNTDTQYF. Written as DNA, the CDR3 is TGCGCCAGCAGCGTCCGGGACAACACAGATACGCAGTATTTT.

This chain links TRBV6-6 with TRBJ1-2; TRBD1 matches at 7 bases. This CDR3 has 14 amino acids. Germline lookup yields CDR1 MNHNY and CDR2 SVGAGI (reference sequence). The V and J ends lost 7 bases and 5 bases, in that order; junction bases with no gene match: 10. The CDR3 DNA reads as TGTGCCAGCACCCTAGAGGGACAGAGTTATGGCTACACCTTC. Amino acid sequence: CASTLEGQSYGYTF.

Here the CDR3 DNA reads TGTGCTAGTGCCCTGGGACAGGGAGTCAATCAGCCCCAGCATTTT. Translation: CASALGQGVNQPQHF. The V and J genes are TRBV12-5 and TRBJ1-5; 9 bases map to TRBD1. Unmatched junction bases numbered 7, after V lost 7 bases and J lost 3 bases. CDR3 size: 15 residues. Germline assignment: CDR1 LGHNT and CDR2 FRNRAP.

CDR3 protein: CASSGGQGDYNEQFF. The CDR3, as DNA: TGTGCCAGCAGCGGGGGACAGGGGGACTACAATGAGCAGTTCTTC. The rearrangement links TRBV9 to TRBJ2-1, with 11 bases identical to TRBD1. The germline V gene has CDR1 SGDLS and CDR2 YYNGEE. V lost 3 bases and J lost 3; bases outside the gene matches: 2. This CDR3 region has 15 residues.

The table lists this clone with a count of one. This chain joins TRBV12-5 and TRBJ2-5; 13 nucleotides agree with TRBD2. This CDR3 region has 19 residues. Germline lookup yields CDR1 LGHNT and CDR2 FRNRAP. V gave up 6 bases and J gave up 3 bases; unmatched junction bases: 16. The CDR3 protein is CASGTLFALAGGIEETQYF. CDR3 coding DNA: TGTGCTAGTGGGACCCTCTTTGCACTAGCGGGGGGGATAGAAGAGACCCAGTACTTC.

The chain carries TRBV30 and TRBJ1-5; 7 bases match TRBD1. Germline CDR1 is GTSNPN and CDR2 is SVGIG (reference sequence). Trimming took 2 bases from V and 2 from J; bases not matched to a gene: 18. The CDR3 spans 19 residues. CDR3: CAWSKNRGGDIEGNQPQHF. The DNA of the CDR3 is TGTGCCTGGAGTAAGAACAGGGGTGGGGATATAGAGGGCAATCAGCCCCAGCATTTT. Supplemented by reference TRBV30 and TRBJ1-5, the full variable domain reads SQTIHQWPATLVQPVGSPLSLECTVEGTSNPNLYWYRQAAGRGLQLLFYSVGIGQISSEVPQNLSASRPQDRQFILSSKKLLLSDSGFYLCAWSKNRGGDIEGNQPQHFGDGTRLSIL.

The chain recombines TRBV11-2 with TRBJ2-1, with D maybe TRBD2 (6 bases). CDR3 length: 14 residues. In germline, CDR1 is SGHAT, CDR2 FQNNGV. Trimming removed 0 bases from V and 6 bases from J, with 9 bases in between. Written as DNA, the CDR3 is TGTGCCAGCAGCTTAGATAGGCGGGGCAATGAGCAGTTCTTC. Encoded protein: CASSLDRRGNEQFF.

This chain joins TRBV3-1 (or the pseudogene TRBV3-2) and TRBJ1-5; 8 bases agree with TRBD1. In germline, CDR1 is LGHDT, CDR2 YNNKEL (reference sequence). The CDR3 consists of 15 residues. J gave up 4 bases and V 2 bases, and 4 bases lay outside the gene matches. This CDR3 reads CASSQQGTGNQPQHF. The CDR3 DNA is TGTGCCAGCAGCCAACAAGGGACAGGAAATCAGCCCCAGCATTTT.

V is TRBV5-1 and J is TRBJ2-3; 8 positions agree with TRBD1. This CDR3 comprises 14 residues. The germline V gene encodes CDR1 SGHRS and CDR2 YFSETQ. V was pared by 4 bases and J by 8 bases, with 9 bases of the junction left unmatched. The CDR3 protein is CASSLRDRNLTQYF. As DNA, the CDR3 is TGCGCCAGCAGCCTCCGGGACAGGAATCTTACGCAGTATTTT. The full variable domain, rest sourced from reference TRBV5-1 and TRBJ2-3, is KAGVTQTPRYLIKTRGQQVTLSCSPISGHRSVSWYQQTPGQGLQFLFEYFSETQRNKGNFPGRFSGRQFSNSRSEMNVSTLELGDSALYLCASSLRDRNLTQYFGPGTRLTVL.

This sequence joins TRBV4-1 and TRBJ1-5; 10 bases are shared with TRBD1. In germline, CDR1 is MGHRA, CDR2 YSYEKL. V lost 1 base to trimming and J lost 5 bases; unmatched junction nucleotides: 5. The CDR3 runs 16 residues. CDR3 in DNA: TGCGCCAGCAGCCAAGCGACAGGGGGCCGGCATCAGCCCCAGCATTTT. Its protein is CASSQATGGRHQPQHF.

The chain carries TRBV20-1 and TRBJ2-7; D is possibly TRBD1 (5 bases). CDR1 and CDR2 from the germline V gene are DFQATT and SNEGSKA (reference sequence). Between the trimmed V and J ends, which lost 5 bases and 2 bases, there was a span of 7 bases. This CDR3 has 11 residues. CDR3 DNA sequence: TGCAGTGCTCTACAGGCCTACGAGCAGTACTTC. Amino acid sequence: CSALQAYEQYF.

This chain uses TRBV5-5 with TRBJ1-1; 7 nucleotides agree with TRBD1. The CDR3 runs to 15 residues. CDR1 is SGHKS and CDR2 is YYEKEE in the germline V gene (reference sequence). Trimming cost V 4 bases and J 7 bases; bases outside gene matches: 13. The CDR3 sequence: CASSLMFRQGSEAFF. In nucleotides, the CDR3 is TGTGCCAGCAGCCTCATGTTTAGACAGGGAAGTGAAGCTTTCTTT. The variable domain in full, with the rest retrieved from reference TRBV5-5 and TRBJ1-1, is DAGVTQSPTHLIKTRGQQVTLRCSPISGHKSVSWYQQVLGQGPQFIFQYYEKEERGRGNFPDRFSARQFPNYSSELNVNALLLGDSALYLCASSLMFRQGSEAFFGQGTRLTVV.

The J gene is TRBJ2-7, the V gene TRBV7-6; 10 bases fit TRBD1. Per the germline V gene, CDR1 is SGHVS and CDR2 is FNYEAQ. V gave up 1 base and J gave up 3 bases; unmatched junction bases: 3. The CDR3 loop spans 15 amino acids. CDR3 coding DNA: TGTGCCAGCAGCTTAGGTGGGACAGGGGTCTACGAGCAGTACGTC. The encoded protein is CASSLGGTGVYEQYV.

Only a few counts were recorded for this clone. This chain uses TRBV2 with TRBJ1-2; D unresolved. Germline assignment: CDR1 SNHLY and CDR2 FYNNEI. V dropped 3 bases and J dropped 8 bases, with 7 bases sitting between them. This CDR3 has 11 amino acids. The chain's CDR3 is CASSDSGGYTF. The CDR3 nucleotides are TGTGCCAGCAGTGACAGTGGCGGCTACACCTTC.

The chain combines TRBV15 with TRBJ1-3; D not resolved. The germline V and J ends were trimmed by 1 base and 4 bases, with 14 bases remaining between them. This CDR3 is built from 16 residues. Germline V gene lookup returns CDR1 LNHNV and CDR2 YYDKDF (reference sequence). CDR3 coding DNA: TGTGCCACCAGCAGAGGCACGGAGCCTTACGGAAACACCATATATTTT. Amino acids: CATSRGTEPYGNTIYF.

The CDR3 protein is CASSSRGNTDTQYF. CDR3 bases: TGCGCCAGCAGCAGCAGGGGGAACACAGATACGCAGTATTTT. The chain couples TRBV5-1 to TRBJ2-3; TRBD1 agrees at 7 bases. The germline CDR1 and CDR2 sequences are SGHRS and YFSETQ. The CDR3 runs 14 residues. J was trimmed by 2 bases and V by 4 bases; bases with no gene match: 4.